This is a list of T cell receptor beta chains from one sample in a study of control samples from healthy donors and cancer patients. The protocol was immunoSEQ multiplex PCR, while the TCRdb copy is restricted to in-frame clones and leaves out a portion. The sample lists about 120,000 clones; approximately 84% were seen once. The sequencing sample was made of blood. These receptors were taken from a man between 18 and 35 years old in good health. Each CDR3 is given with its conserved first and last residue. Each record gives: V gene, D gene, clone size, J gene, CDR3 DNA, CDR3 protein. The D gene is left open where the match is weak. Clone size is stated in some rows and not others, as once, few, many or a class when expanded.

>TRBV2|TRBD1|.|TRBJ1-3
TGTGCCAGCAGACTACAGGGGTTTGCTGGAAACACCATATATTTT
CASRLQGFAGNTIYF
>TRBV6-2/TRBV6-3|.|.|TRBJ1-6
TGTGCCAGCAGTTACCCGCCGGGCCCAAATTCACCCCTCCACTTT
CASSYPPGPNSPLHF
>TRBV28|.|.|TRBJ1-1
TGTGCCAGCAGTCCCACCAACCCGGGAGCGGGCGAAGCTTTCTTT
CASSPTNPGAGEAFF
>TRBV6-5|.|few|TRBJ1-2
TGTGCCAGCAGTTACTCTGGGGTAATTGGCGGCTACACCTTC
CASSYSGVIGGYTF
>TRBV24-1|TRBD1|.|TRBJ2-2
TGTGCCACCAGTGATCCTGGACAGGGGGAGGGCACCGGGGAGCTGTTTTTT
CATSDPGQGEGTGELFF
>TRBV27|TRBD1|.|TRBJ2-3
TGTGCCAGCACCCCGGGACAGAGCACAGATACGCAGTATTTT
CASTPGQSTDTQYF
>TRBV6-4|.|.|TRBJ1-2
TGTGCCAGCAGTGACTCGAAAGTTCCCGGTGGCTACACCTTC
CASSDSKVPGGYTF
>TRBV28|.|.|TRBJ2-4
TGTGCCAGCAGCTCCCCGGGGGGCGGGGAAAACATTCAGTACTTC
CASSSPGGGENIQYF
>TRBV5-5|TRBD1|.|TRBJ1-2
TGTGCCAGCAGCTTGGGGACAGGGGGCGAAGCTAACTATGGCTACACCTTC
CASSLGTGGEANYGYTF
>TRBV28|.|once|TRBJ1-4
TGTGCCAGCAGTTCCCAGGACGGTCTACAAGAAAAACTGTTTTTT
CASSSQDGLQEKLFF
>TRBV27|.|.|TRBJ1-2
TGTGCCAGCAGTTTAAGACAGAACTATGGCTACACCTTC
CASSLRQNYGYTF
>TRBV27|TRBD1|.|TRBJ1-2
TGTGCCAGCAGATACGACAGGGACTATGGCTACACCTTC
CASRYDRDYGYTF
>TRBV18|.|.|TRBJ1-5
TGTGCCAGCTCAGGGTCAACTGTGGGGGTTTTAGGAAATCAGCCCCAGCATTTT
CASSGSTVGVLGNQPQHF
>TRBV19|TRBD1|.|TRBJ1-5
TGTGCCAGTAGTATATCTGGGACAGCCAACAATCAGCCCCAGCATTTT
CASSISGTANNQPQHF
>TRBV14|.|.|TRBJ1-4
TGTGCCAGCAGCCAAGATCGAGGTGTGGTGAATGATGAAAAACTGTTTTTT
CASSQDRGVVNDEKLFF
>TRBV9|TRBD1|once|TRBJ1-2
TGTGCCAGCAGTTACCGGGACAGCTATGGCTACACCTTC
CASSYRDSYGYTF
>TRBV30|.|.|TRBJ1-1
TGTGCCTGTAACAGGGCCAGGACTGAAGCTTTCTTT
CACNRARTEAFF
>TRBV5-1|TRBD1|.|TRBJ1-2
TGCGCCAGCAGCGAATGGCTCGGGACAGGTTATTACTATGGCTACACCTTC
CASSEWLGTGYYYGYTF
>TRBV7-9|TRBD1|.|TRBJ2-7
TGTGCCAGCAGCTTAGCTAGGGGGCTCGACGAGCAGTACTTC
CASSLARGLDEQYF
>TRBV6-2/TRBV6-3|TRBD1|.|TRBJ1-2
TGTGCCAGCAGTTACCGAAGACAGGGTGGGCCATATGGCTACACCTTC
CASSYRRQGGPYGYTF
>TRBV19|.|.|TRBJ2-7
TGTGCCAGTAGTATAGGCTCCGGGAACGAGCAGTACTTC
CASSIGSGNEQYF
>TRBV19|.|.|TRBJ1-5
TGTGCCAGTATTGCCGGAGGGTGGAATCAGCCCCAGCATTTT
CASIAGGWNQPQHF
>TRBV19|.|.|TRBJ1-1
TGTGCCAGTAGTCGAAGGGACCGAGAGAACACTGAAGCTTTCTTT
CASSRRDRENTEAFF
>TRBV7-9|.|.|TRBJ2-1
TGTGCCAGTTCCCTTTACCAAGAGCAGTTCTTC
CASSLYQEQFF